This is a list of T cell receptor beta chains from one sample in a study of control samples from healthy donors and cancer patients. TCRdb's copy holds only in-frame clones and misses some; the assay was immunoSEQ multiplex PCR. The table includes 150,000 to 200,000 clones, almost 90% detected once. The sample comprised blood. The receptor source for this set is a woman in her 50s in good health. The CDR3 runs from the conserved cysteine through the conserved F or W. D genes are given only for firm matches. Only part of the rows carry a size: once, few, many, or a class if the clone is expanded.

abundance | j_gene | d_gene | v_gene | CDR3nt | CDR3aa
. | TRBJ2-3 | . | TRBV24-1 | TGTGCCACCAGTGATTTCAGGGGCACAGATACGCAGTATTTT | CATSDFRGTDTQYF
. | TRBJ2-3 | TRBD1 | TRBV29-1 | TGCAGCTTCGGACAGGGTACAGATACGCAGTATTTT | CSFGQGTDTQYF
. | TRBJ2-3 | TRBD2 | TRBV19 | TGTGCCAGTAGTATCCCGACTAGCGGGAGCACAGATACGCAGTATTTT | CASSIPTSGSTDTQYF
. | TRBJ2-1 | . | TRBV9 | TGTGCCAGCAGCGTAGCAGGCGGGATGGGCTACAATGAGCAGTTCTTC | CASSVAGGMGYNEQFF
. | TRBJ2-7 | . | TRBV27 | TGTGCCAGCAGTTTAGGGTCGGGGTTAGGCGAGCAGTACTTC | CASSLGSGLGEQYF
. | TRBJ2-5 | . | TRBV5-6 | TGTGCCAGCAACGGCAACTACAGGAGACAAGAGACCCAGTACTTC | CASNGNYRRQETQYF
many | TRBJ1-5 | TRBD1 | TRBV27 | TGTGCCAGCAGTACGACAGGGAAGTGGGGTAAGCCCCAGCATTTT | CASSTTGKWGKPQHF
. | TRBJ2-7 | . | TRBV3-1/TRBV3-2 | TGTGCCAGCAGCCAAATGGCCAGCGAGCAGTACTTC | CASSQMASEQYF
. | TRBJ2-3 | . | TRBV7-2 | TGTGCCAGCAGGCGCGTGGGAAGCGCAGATACGCAGTATTTT | CASRRVGSADTQYF
. | TRBJ1-3 | TRBD1 | TRBV5-1 | TGCGCCAGCAGCTTGGACGGGACAGCTGGAAACACCATATATTTT | CASSLDGTAGNTIYF
. | TRBJ2-1 | TRBD2 | TRBV24-1 | TGTGCCACCAGTGATTTTGGGGCGGGAGCGCATGAGCAGTTCTTC | CATSDFGAGAHEQFF
. | TRBJ2-7 | . | TRBV19 | TGTGCCAGTAGTAGGGGGGTAGACTACGAGCAGTACTTC | CASSRGVDYEQYF
. | TRBJ2-1 | . | TRBV7-9 | TGTGCCAGCAGCTTAGGGGGACACAATGAGCAGTTCTTC | CASSLGGHNEQFF
. | TRBJ2-2 | TRBD2 | TRBV11-3 | TGTGCCAGCAGCGCCCACCCGGGTGCGGGAGGATTCACCGGGGAGCTGTTTTTT | CASSAHPGAGGFTGELFF
. | TRBJ2-7 | . | TRBV2 | TGTGCCAGCCTCCCGTCCTACGAGCAGTACTTC | CASLPSYEQYF
once | TRBJ1-5 | . | TRBV4-1 | TGCGCCAGCAGCCACGACAGGCCCAATCAGCCCCAGCATTTT | CASSHDRPNQPQHF
. | TRBJ1-2 | . | TRBV2 | TGTGCCAGTCGCGGCCTGCTAGCACCATATGGCTACACCTTC | CASRGLLAPYGYTF
. | TRBJ1-4 | . | TRBV29-1 | TGCAGCGTCCCGTACGGGGATGAAAAACTGTTTTTT | CSVPYGDEKLFF
. | TRBJ2-5 | . | TRBV24-1 | TGTGCCACCAGTGATTTGGGGGGTCGAGAGACCCAGTACTTC | CATSDLGGRETQYF
few | TRBJ1-2 | TRBD1 | TRBV9 | TGTGCCAGCAGCGCACCCTCGGGGAGGGGGCCCCACACTAACTATGGCTACACCTTC | CASSAPSGRGPHTNYGYTF
. | TRBJ1-1 | . | TRBV4-1 | TGCGCCAGCAACCTGGCCAATGTACCCGGGACAATGAACACTGAAGCTTTCTTT | CASNLANVPGTMNTEAFF
. | TRBJ1-2 | . | TRBV21-1 | TGTGCCAGCAGCGTTCATTGGGGCGGGGGCGGGTATGGCTACACCTTC | CASSVHWGGGGYGYTF
. | TRBJ1-1 | . | TRBV7-8 | TGTGCCAGCAGCTTAGCGCCAGGCACTGAAGCTTTCTTT | CASSLAPGTEAFF
. | TRBJ2-7 | . | TRBV11-1 | TGTGCCAGCAGCTCACTAGCTCCCTCCTACGAGCAGTACTTC | CASSSLAPSYEQYF
. | TRBJ1-4 | . | TRBV28 | TGTGCCAGCAGTTATCCCTTAAGGGGAGAAAAACTGTTTTTT | CASSYPLRGEKLFF
. | TRBJ2-6 | . | TRBV27 | TGTGCCAGCAGTTTGGCTGGGGCCAACGTCCTGACTTTC | CASSLAGANVLTF
. | TRBJ1-5 | . | TRBV7-2 | TGTGCCAGCAGCTTAGACACAGTAGCAAAACAGCCCCAGCATTTT | CASSLDTVAKQPQHF
. | TRBJ1-5 | TRBD1 | TRBV12-3/TRBV12-4 | TGTGCCAGCAGTTCCAGGGGGGGCCAGCCCCAGCATTTT | CASSSRGGQPQHF
. | TRBJ1-1 | . | TRBV24-1 | TGTGCTACCAGTGATCCCATCCGGGTCGAAGCTTTCTTT | CATSDPIRVEAFF
. | TRBJ1-2 | . | TRBV3-1/TRBV3-2 | TGTGCCAGCAGCAACCCGGGATCTAACTATGGCTACACCTTC | CASSNPGSNYGYTF
few | TRBJ1-4 | . | TRBV11-2 | TGTGCCAGCAGCCTTACTCAGCCGGGAACAGGGAATGAAAAACTGTTTTTT | CASSLTQPGTGNEKLFF
. | TRBJ2-7 | . | TRBV5-1 | TGCGCCAGCAGCTTAGTCGGCAGCTCCTACGAGCAGTACTTC | CASSLVGSSYEQYF
. | TRBJ1-4 | . | TRBV9 | TGTGCCAGCAGCGTAGAAAGTGGGAGCGGTTTTTGGACTAATGAAAAACTGTTTTTT | CASSVESGSGFWTNEKLFF
few | TRBJ1-5 | . | TRBV6-5 | TGTGCCAGCAGGGACCTGAACGCCGACCAGCCCCAGCATTTT | CASRDLNADQPQHF
. | TRBJ1-3 | . | TRBV2 | TGTGCCAGCTTTGTCCCTTGGACATCTGGAAACACCATATATTTT | CASFVPWTSGNTIYF
. | TRBJ1-5 | . | TRBV19 | TGTGCCAGTAGTATACCAGGTAGCAATCAGCCCCAGCATTTT | CASSIPGSNQPQHF
. | TRBJ1-6 | . | TRBV28 | TGTGCCAGCAGTTTGGGGGGGGCACGGTCACCCCTCCACTTT | CASSLGGARSPLHF
. | TRBJ2-2 | TRBD1 | TRBV5-4 | TGTGCCAGCAGCTTCAAGGGACAGGGGGACACCGGGGAGCTGTTTTTT | CASSFKGQGDTGELFF
. | TRBJ1-1 | . | TRBV10-3 | TGTGCCATCAGTGAGTTCTTGAGGAAGAACACTGAAGCTTTCTTT | CAISEFLRKNTEAFF
. | TRBJ2-1 | . | TRBV5-4 | TGTGCCAGCAGCTTGGGAAGCGGACGCTCCTACAATGAGCAGTTCTTC | CASSLGSGRSYNEQFF
. | TRBJ2-3 | . | TRBV4-3 | TGCGCCAGCAGCCAAGATCTCTATCAGAACACAGATACGCAGTATTTT | CASSQDLYQNTDTQYF
. | TRBJ2-1 | TRBD2 | TRBV9 | TGTGCCAGCAGCGTAGCCCAGCGGGGCAATGAGCAGTTCTTC | CASSVAQRGNEQFF
. | TRBJ1-5 | . | TRBV6-5 | TGTGCCAGCGAGAGGGATCAGCCCCAGCATTTT | CASERDQPQHF
. | TRBJ2-1 | . | TRBV9 | TGTGCCAGCAGCGTAAGTCCCGGGACTCTAGACAATGAGCAGTTCTTC | CASSVSPGTLDNEQFF
. | TRBJ1-3 | . | TRBV24-1 | TGTGCCACCAGTGATCCCAGGGCATCGGGAAACACCATATATTTT | CATSDPRASGNTIYF
. | TRBJ1-1 | . | TRBV20-1 | TGCAGTGCGTCTGCAAACACTGAAGCTTTCTTT | CSASANTEAFF
. | TRBJ2-5 | . | TRBV28 | TGTGCCAGCGCTTTCGTCCAGCGGAGAGGAGAGACCCAGTACTTC | CASAFVQRRGETQYF
. | TRBJ2-5 | . | TRBV5-1 | TGCGCCAGCAGCTTAACCGGGACCCGACCGGAGACCCAGTACTTC | CASSLTGTRPETQYF
. | TRBJ2-7 | . | TRBV18 | TGTGCCAGCTCACCACTTCAAGGATACGAGCAGTACTTC | CASSPLQGYEQYF
. | TRBJ2-3 | . | TRBV9 | TGTGCCAGCAAGGCGGGCAGCACAGATACGCAGTATTTT | CASKAGSTDTQYF
once | TRBJ1-6 | TRBD1 | TRBV11-3 | TGTGCCAGCAGCTTATCAGGGGGCCTTAATTCACCCCTCCACTTT | CASSLSGGLNSPLHF
. | TRBJ2-1 | TRBD2 | TRBV29-1 | TGCAGCGTTTCCGGGACTAGCGGGAGGAGCAATGAGCAGTTCTTC | CSVSGTSGRSNEQFF
. | TRBJ1-3 | . | TRBV2 | TGTGCCAGCACCATCGACAGTCCAAGCTCTGGAAACACCATATATTTT | CASTIDSPSSGNTIYF
. | TRBJ1-4 | TRBD1 | TRBV5-8 | TGTGCCAGCAGCTTGGGCCAGGGGGGGGAAAAACTGTTTTTT | CASSLGQGGEKLFF
once | TRBJ1-1 | . | TRBV15 | TGTGCCACCAGCAGAGATTACGTAGGACAGATAACTGAAGCTTTCTTT | CATSRDYVGQITEAFF
. | TRBJ1-4 | TRBD1 | TRBV5-1 | TGCGCCAGCAGCTCGGGACAGGGGTATGAAAAACTGTTTTTT | CASSSGQGYEKLFF
. | TRBJ2-5 | TRBD2 | TRBV7-9 | TGTGCCAGCAGCCCATCTCCCGGGACTAGACGGGAAGAGACCCAGTACTTC | CASSPSPGTRREETQYF
. | TRBJ2-3 | TRBD2 | TRBV6-5 | TGTGCCAGCAGTTACTCGAGTCGGGGGGGGGCAGATACGCAGTATTTT | CASSYSSRGGADTQYF
. | TRBJ2-5 | . | TRBV3-1/TRBV3-2 | TGTGCCAGCAGCCCTCCAAGAGGGTTTGAGACCCAGTACTTC | CASSPPRGFETQYF